Described below is a single T cell receptor beta chain sequence and its context. It has no known antigen specificity. Per-base qualities were not stored, and no clone one base away is much larger. High-throughput TCR beta sequencing profiled peripheral blood CD8+ and CD4+ T cells from healthy donors, Susac syndrome patients and multiple sclerosis patients. The Susac syndrome patients fulfilled recently defined diagnostic criteria for definite or probable disease. Bulk CD8+ and CD4+ T cells were purified by magnetic negative isolation, while CD8+ TEMRA cells were enriched using FACS. Blood was collected in EDTA tubes and processed within 24 hours, with PBMCs isolated through density gradient centrifugation. PBMCs intended for TCR sequencing were cryopreserved in liquid nitrogen and were subsequently thawed in a 37 degrees C water bath. The sorted or isolated CD4+, CD8+ and CD8+ TEMRA cells had a purity of 90% or higher.

This sample is drawn from a study of CD8 T cells in Susac syndrome (dated by TCRdb to between 2018 and 2020). Regarding the research as a whole: Of the Susac syndrome patients who were sequenced, about six had clinically active disease and about eight were in clinical remission. At blood withdrawal, Susac syndrome patients were therapy-naive, treated with corticosteroids (with IVIg additionally given to some), or treated with IVIg alone. The study used repertoire sequencing to test whether antigen drove CD8+ T cell activation and differentiation in Susac syndrome. Study-wide conclusions, independent of this receptor: No clonal expansion was detected in the CD4+ T cell repertoire of Susac syndrome patients. The number of individuals in the TCR sequencing and HLA analysis was recognized as being relatively small.

Reading from cysteine to phenylalanine, the CDR3 counts 13 amino acids. The only DNA kept is the CDR3, 39 bases in frame from the first base. The trim is 2 bases for V and 11 bases for J, with a gap of 15 bases between the germline ends. RNA was extracted using the RNeasy kit, and about 0.5 to 1 ug of the RNA was reverse transcribed with random hexamers. The immunoSEQ multiplex PCR assay, covering 54 Vbeta and 13 Jbeta segments, was used to amplify TCR beta CDR3 regions. To correct PCR amplification bias, a synthetic template baseline was used for both primer optimization and computational correction. Per the authors' processing: Reads were annotated to V, D and J genes per IMGT and analyzed with immunoSEQ Analyzer, keeping only productive sequences. Clonality was calculated as one minus the Shannon entropy normalized by log2 of the number of productive unique sequences. For each patient and control, public and private clones were evaluated within the 100 most prevalent clones. Clones were defined as Susac-specific when absent from the healthy and MS cohorts, from 1052 published viral clones and from other ImmuneACCESS disease sequences. TCRdb ran its own pipeline on the public reads, namely fastp trimming at Q25 and MiXCR clone calling, and kept in-frame beta chains. Every distinct CDR3 protein forms one entry, paired with its most common genes and DNA. TCRdb's processing, not the authors', yielded these V and J calls. The sample table lists about 140,000 distinct CDR3 sequences, roughly 94% of them with a count of one. 0.13% to 0.15% of the sample belongs to the ten largest clones.

Sequencing was performed on CD4+ T cells from PBMCs. This clonotype was sampled from a human donor with Susac syndrome. Recombination joined TRBV12-3 or TRBV12-4 with TRBJ1-1; possibly the D gene is TRBD1, per 5 matching bases. CDR3 reads: CASSLQGRGDAFF. Read as DNA, the sequence is TGTGCCAGCAGTTTACAGGGTAGAGGCGACGCTTTCTTT.